This TCR beta chain was identified in a study of blood T cell repertoires in COVID-19. Study summary: Sources were T cells, B-cell-depleted T cells, or PBMCs; the material itself was cDNA or gDNA.

CDR1 and CDR2 (germline): SGHAT, FQNNGV. V was pared by 0 bases and J by 0 bases, with 7 bases of the junction left unmatched. CDR3 length: 17 amino acids. Original methodology: Using reference gene primer amplification, nucleated cell counts were estimated. Assay: immunoSEQ multiplex PCR; the TCRdb copy retains only in-frame clones and omits some. The DNA was the basis for D and trimming; V, J and clone size are from that table. The repertoire has around 99,000 clones, about nine tenths of them found once; the top ten carry approximately 1.1%. The source material was peripheral blood. This TCR came from a human donor in a cohort sampled during active COVID-19. The V gene is TRBV11-2, the J gene TRBJ1-2, with 7 bases matching TRBD1. CDR3 loop: CASSLEGRGSPNYGYTF. In nucleotides, the CDR3 is TGTGCCAGCAGCTTAGAGGGCAGGGGGAGCCCTAACTATGGCTACACCTTC. Full variable domain (rest looked up from reference TRBV11-2 and TRBJ1-2): EAGVAQSPRYKIIEKRQSVAFWCNPISGHATLYWYQQILGQGPKLLIQFQNNGVVDDSQLPKDRFSAERLKGVDSTLKIQPAKLEDSAVYLCASSLEGRGSPNYGYTFGSGTRLTVV.